The 14 T cell receptor beta chains given below trace back to one sample, sequenced in a study of shared clonotypes between healthy human individuals. Here immunoSEQ multiplex PCR was the method, and the copy in TCRdb shows in-frame clones only, minus some. The data show about 1 million clones, about 77% seen once. The specimen sequenced was memory CD4+ T cells sorted from blood. Subset specified: CD45RA-negative fraction. These receptor sequences come from a man younger than 35 in good health.

The V call is TRBV7-9, the J call TRBJ1-1; D not resolved. V shed 3 bases and J shed 4 bases, with 9 bases lying between them. CDR1 and CDR2 from the germline V gene are SEHNR and FQNEAQ (reference sequence). The CDR3 spans 13 residues. The CDR3 region has the DNA TGTGCCAGCAGCTTGGAGGAATTCACTGAAGCTTTCTTT. It is translated as CASSLEEFTEAFF.

There are a few counts of this clone. V gene TRBV20-1 combines with J gene TRBJ1-2; the D is unclear. The CDR3 is 10 residues long. The germline V gene has CDR1 DFQATT and CDR2 SNEGSKA (reference sequence). Trimming took 1 base from V and 12 from J, leaving 9 bases between them. CDR3: CSARVSVDTF. The CDR3 region has the DNA TGCAGTGCTAGAGTGTCCGTGGACACCTTC.

This rearrangement joins TRBV5-4 to TRBJ2-2; TRBD2 aligns across 13 bases. Germline lookup yields CDR1 SGHNT and CDR2 YYREEE (reference sequence). There are 17 residues in the CDR3. The V and J ends lost 4 bases and 4 bases, in that order; junction bases with no gene match: 7. Here the CDR3 DNA reads TGTGCCAGCAGCCCACTAGCGGGAGGGCCGGGCACCGGGGAGCTGTTTTTT. As protein: CASSPLAGGPGTGELFF.

J is TRBJ1-3 and V is TRBV6-1; possible D gene TRBD1, 5 bases. V was trimmed by 7 bases and J by 2 bases, leaving 9 bases between them. The CDR3 is made up of 13 amino acids. CDR1 and CDR2 from the germline V gene are MNHNS and SASEGT. CDR3 coding DNA: TGTGCCAGCATGGTCAGGGCTGGAAACACCATATATTTT. It encodes CASMVRAGNTIYF.

CDR3 nucleotide sequence: TGTGCCAGCAGCTTCATGGTCGGGACAGGTTTGAGGCAGTTCTTC. It encodes CASSFMVGTGLRQFF. This chain uses TRBV11-2 with TRBJ2-1, with 8 bases lining up with TRBD1. CDR1 and CDR2 (germline): SGHAT, FQNNGV. V shed 3 bases and J 12 bases; nucleotides not matched to a gene: 13. CDR3 length: 15 amino acids.

The genes are TRBV5-1 and TRBJ1-3; D is undetermined. Germline assignment: CDR1 SGHRS and CDR2 YFSETQ. Between the trimmed V and J ends, which lost 0 bases and 3 bases, there was a span of 13 bases. This CDR3 contains 16 residues. Here the CDR3 reads CASSLAPASGGNTIYF. The CDR3 DNA reads as TGCGCCAGCAGCTTGGCCCCTGCCTCTGGTGGAAACACCATATATTTT.

The chain uses TRBV27 and TRBJ1-5; no reliable D call. V gave up 5 bases and J gave up 1 base, with 9 bases separating them. CDR1 is MNHEY and CDR2 is SMNVEV in the germline V gene (reference sequence). The length of the CDR3 is 14 residues. The CDR3 spells CASSPTWSNQPQHF. The CDR3 DNA reads TGTGCCAGCAGTCCCACTTGGAGCAATCAGCCCCAGCATTTT.

The sample holds a few counts of this clone. The chain has TRBV5-1 and TRBJ2-3; a possible D gene is TRBD2 (5 bases). The germline V and J ends were trimmed by 0 bases and 4 bases, with 9 bases remaining between them. This CDR3 has 14 amino acids. Germline V gene sequence: CDR1 SGHRS, CDR2 YFSETQ. Here the CDR3 reads CASSLGPGSDTQYF. CDR3 DNA sequence: TGCGCCAGCAGCTTGGGGCCGGGGTCAGATACGCAGTATTTT.

The V gene is TRBV5-6, the J gene TRBJ2-2; 11 nucleotides agree with TRBD2. The CDR3 length is 16 residues. V lost 5 bases, J lost 1 base, and 4 bases stayed unmatched. Germline V gives CDR1 SGHDT, CDR2 YYEEEE. The CDR3 region has the DNA TGTGCCAGCAGTAGACTAGCGGGGAGGAACACCGGGGAGCTGTTTTTT. Encoded protein: CASSRLAGRNTGELFF.

The chain employs TRBV5-4 and TRBJ2-1; D may match TRBD1 or TRBD2 (5 bases each). This CDR3 spans 16 amino acids. From germline, CDR1 is SGHNT and CDR2 YYREEE (reference sequence). Trimming removed 3 bases from V and 2 bases from J, with 15 bases in between. CDR3 amino acids: CASSSNGATTYNEQFF. In DNA, the CDR3 is TGTGCCAGCAGCTCGAACGGGGCTACCACCTACAATGAGCAGTTCTTC.

The chain is built from TRBV11-3 and TRBJ2-5; D call uncertain. This CDR3 spans 13 amino acids. Germline CDR1 and CDR2: SGHNT and YENEEA. The V end was cut by 2 bases, the J end by 4 bases, with 8 bases between. The CDR3 sequence is CASSLKIGETQYF. In DNA form, the CDR3 reads TGTGCCAGCAGCTTAAAGATAGGAGAGACCCAGTACTTC.

This clone was detected a few times. The rearrangement joins TRBV7-2 to TRBJ2-3; TRBD2 might be the D (5 bases). Per the germline V gene, CDR1 is SGHTA and CDR2 is FQGNSA. V lost 4 bases, J lost 5 bases, and 19 bases lay in between. The CDR3 runs to 16 residues. In nucleotides, the CDR3 is TGTGCCAGCAGCTGGGCGGGTGGGAAAAGCGGAGATACGCAGTATTTT. As protein: CASSWAGGKSGDTQYF.

This chain links TRBV19 with TRBJ1-1; D is perhaps TRBD1 (6 bases). Germline CDR1 and CDR2: LNHDA and SQIVND (reference sequence). CDR3 size: 14 residues. The ends were cut back, 7 bases at V and 5 bases at J, with 17 bases in the middle. DNA of the CDR3: TGTGCCAGTATCGGGTCGGGGGCGCGGACTGAAGCTTTCTTT. As protein: CASIGSGARTEAFF. Complete variable domain (other parts from reference TRBV19 and TRBJ1-1): DGGITQSPKYLFRKEGQNVTLSCEQNLNHDAMYWYRQDPGQGLRLIYYSQIVNDFQKGDIAEGYSVSREKKESFPLTVTSAQKNPTAFYLCASIGSGARTEAFFGQGTRLTVV.

This chain connects TRBV19 to TRBJ2-5; D might be TRBD2 (6 bases). The germline V gene encodes CDR1 LNHDA and CDR2 SQIVND (reference sequence). Trimming removed 6 bases at V and 2 bases at J, with 13 bases between. The CDR3 covers 14 residues. CDR3 amino acids: CASRDPGAQETQYF. The CDR3 DNA is TGTGCCAGTAGAGACCCGGGAGCACAAGAGACCCAGTACTTC. The full variable domain, its missing parts supplied by reference TRBV19 and TRBJ2-5, is DGGITQSPKYLFRKEGQNVTLSCEQNLNHDAMYWYRQDPGQGLRLIYYSQIVNDFQKGDIAEGYSVSREKKESFPLTVTSAQKNPTAFYLCASRDPGAQETQYFGPGTRLLVL.